Listed below are T cell receptor beta chains from one sample, sequenced in a study of shared clonotypes between healthy human individuals. Measured with immunoSEQ multiplex PCR; TCRdb has only the in-frame clones, and not every one. The sample has about 1.9 million clones, approximately 92% seen once. The sequenced sample was naive CD8+ T cells from PBMCs. These receptors all stem from a man younger than 35 in good health. Some clones in this sample may be carry-over from other donors' samples. The conserved cysteine and the conserved F or W are not part of the CDR3 here. Each record gives: J gene, V gene, CDR3 protein.

TRBJ2-7 | TRBV27 | ASSFGSSAYEQY
TRBJ2-1 | TRBV7-9 | ASSPPAGSYNEQF
TRBJ2-7 | TRBV29-1 | SVERQGSYEQY
TRBJ2-7 | TRBV10-3 | AIAGTSGRDHYEQY
TRBJ2-3 | TRBV13 | ASSLTGLAGKN
TRBJ1-2 | TRBV7-9 | ASSPSIGQLYDGYT
TRBJ2-2 | TRBV5-4 | ASSFTGGLDGELF
TRBJ2-7 | TRBV30 | AWSGLQEYEQY
TRBJ2-3 | TRBV5-6 | ASSSGLSRADTQY
TRBJ2-5 | TRBV29-1 | SVAESSLRKETQY
TRBJ2-1 | TRBV5-4 | ASSLSDPNEQF
TRBJ2-7 | TRBV28 | ASSLTSGSSYEQY
TRBJ2-7 | TRBV7-6 | ASSLQGAGEQY
TRBJ1-5 | TRBV4-3 | ASSEADRAGQPQH
TRBJ2-7 | TRBV28 | ASTLGFTLSSYEQY
TRBJ2-3 | TRBV7-9 | ASSLPGVSTDTQY
TRBJ2-1 | TRBV13 | ASSPRLAGINEQF
TRBJ1-2 | TRBV28 | ASSFGQTNYGYT
TRBJ2-2 | TRBV9 | ASSEPAWTGELF
TRBJ2-7 | TRBV10-1 | ASRRTGLLSYEQY
TRBJ2-7 | TRBV6-1 | ASSEYAGTAYEQY
TRBJ2-7 | TRBV29-1 | SVGLPYEQY
TRBJ1-2 | TRBV7-3 | ASSLGGGADYGYT
TRBJ2-7 | TRBV4-3 | ASSQDRRGYEQY
TRBJ2-7 | TRBV29-1 | SVRWSYEQY
TRBJ1-5 | TRBV2 | ASSELEGIQPQH
TRBJ2-7 | TRBV29-1 | SARDSSYEQY
TRBJ2-2 | TRBV27 | ASSLAGKNTGELF
TRBJ2-7 | TRBV6-5 | ASSTGAGSF
TRBJ2-3 | TRBV5-5 | ASSSLDTQY
TRBJ2-4 | TRBV9 | ASSAGTENIQY
TRBJ2-5 | TRBV6-6 | ASSYVAESRTQY
TRBJ2-5 | TRBV28 | ASSYHPYRERGFEEETQY
TRBJ2-1 | TRBV19 | ASSGLAGVLYNEQF
TRBJ2-5 | TRBV27 | ASSPGQVWRETQY
TRBJ2-2 | TRBV5-1 | ASRGTSGIRAGELF
TRBJ1-1 | TRBV14 | ASSQGQGGNTEAF
TRBJ2-3 | TRBV15 | ATSRDRGREYRSTDTQY
TRBJ2-1 | TRBV19 | ASSVSGGQGYEQF
TRBJ2-2 | TRBV9 | ASSQAGTGATGELF
TRBJ2-1 | TRBV21-1 | ASSKVGYETLRGQF
TRBJ1-1 | TRBV28 | ASSRGLNTEAF
TRBJ2-3 | TRBV9 | ASSVGGQDTQY
TRBJ2-7 | TRBV5-4 | ASSLGGLYEQY
TRBJ2-7 | TRBV19 | ASSVKPGRLASEQY
TRBJ2-7 | TRBV18 | ASSPPYDSYEQY
TRBJ2-1 | TRBV19 | ASGGTGLLRGNEQF